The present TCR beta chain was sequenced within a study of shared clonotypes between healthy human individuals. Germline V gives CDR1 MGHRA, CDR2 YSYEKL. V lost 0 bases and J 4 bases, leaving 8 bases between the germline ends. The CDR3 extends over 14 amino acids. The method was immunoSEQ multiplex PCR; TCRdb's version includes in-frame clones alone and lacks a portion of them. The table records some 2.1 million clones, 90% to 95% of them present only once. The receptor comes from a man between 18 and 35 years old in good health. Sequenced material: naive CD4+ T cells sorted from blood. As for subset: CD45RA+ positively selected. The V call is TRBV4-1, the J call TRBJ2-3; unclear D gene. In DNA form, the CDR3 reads TGCGCCAGCAGCCAAGACAGAACAGCAGATACGCAGTATTTT. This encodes CASSQDRTADTQYF.